This TCR beta chain originates from a study of blood T cell repertoires in COVID-19. Assay used: immunoSEQ multiplex PCR; TCRdb lists only in-frame clones, some missing. The sample has some 400,000 clones; around 89% are singletons. Source material: peripheral blood. The sequence derives from a young man with active or convalescent COVID-19.

The CDR3 DNA reads TGCGCCAGCAGCCAGACTAGCGGGAGGGAGGAGACCCAGTACTTC. This codes for CASSQTSGREETQYF. This chain uses TRBV5-1 with TRBJ2-5; the match to TRBD2 covers 14 bases. The V gene's germline CDR1 is SGHRS and CDR2 YFSETQ. V shed 4 bases and J 5 bases; nucleotides not matched to a gene: 4. This CDR3 has 15 residues. Variable domain in full (rest from reference TRBV5-1 and TRBJ2-5): KAGVTQTPRYLIKTRGQQVTLSCSPISGHRSVSWYQQTPGQGLQFLFEYFSETQRNKGNFPGRFSGRQFSNSRSEMNVSTLELGDSALYLCASSQTSGREETQYFGPGTRLLVL.